Listed here is a single T cell receptor (beta chain). What antigen it recognizes has not been identified. Qualities for individual bases were not recorded, and no much larger clone is one base off. The library relied on the immunoSEQ multiplex PCR assay. The multiplex PCR relied on a mix of 60 forward primers for TCR Vbeta segments and 13 reverse primers for TCR Jbeta segments. Amplification of the CDR3 region of rearranged TCR beta genes was performed with a multiplex PCR assay on genomic DNA. Amplified TCR beta libraries were sequenced as 87-base-pair reads on the Illumina HiSeq System. Per the original workflow: A later analysis counted around 72 million unique TCR beta chains across the 550 to 700 repertoires, and approximately 11 million of these chains were shared by at least two donors. A nearest-neighbor algorithm error-corrected the raw reads and collapsed the reads into unique sequences, merging closely related sequences to remove PCR and sequencing errors. CDR3 sequences were aligned to IMGT reference sequences to assign V, D and J gene segments. For a sequence to be retained, a match of at least six nucleotides to both a V gene segment and a J gene segment was required. A rearrangement counted as productive if the CDR3 had no stop codons and remained in frame with V and J, and every other rearrangement counted as non-productive. Following IMGT convention, CDR3 was defined as the stretch from the second conserved V-encoded cysteine up to the conserved J-encoded phenylalanine. The earlier analysis of some 580 of the donors excluded any sequence lacking an unambiguous match to a single V gene segment. In an earlier analysis of approximately 610 of the donors, V segments were called functional above 56.7% productive rearrangements and were called segregating when the between-donor standard deviation exceeded 5%. A statistical classification framework was developed to diagnose cytomegalovirus status using the catalog of TCR beta chain sequences. V and J gene assignment, in a later analysis, came from comparing TCR nucleotide sequences with IMGT/GENE-DB human TR gene sequences. A later analysis assigned CDR3 sequences and most-parsimonious VDJ recombination scenarios with the TCRdist pipeline. A later analysis defined each TCR beta chain by its CDR3 amino acid sequence plus V-gene family, and excluded reads lacking a unique V-gene family. To address suspected cross-contamination and a sequencing artifact, a later analysis removed around 590 highly shared, low-generation-probability nucleotide sequences. In a later analysis, a clonal expansion index for each public chain was calculated from normalized within-repertoire ranks of inferred template counts. In a later analysis, generation probabilities were computed using a VDJ recombination model fitted to out-of-frame rearrangements, and the results were checked against IGoR. In a later analysis, hypergeometric tests were used to score TCR-TCR, TCR-HLA and TCR-CMV co-occurrence, with a repertoire-size bias correction applied to TCR pairs. To estimate false discovery rates, a later analysis permuted the HLA or CMV assignments 20 times. In a later analysis, co-occurring TCRs were grouped using DBSCAN, with TCRdist sequence similarity added in when clustering inside HLA-allele-positive subsets. Repertoires with fewer than 30,000 or more than 120,000 public chains were left out of co-occurrence clustering, as were roughly five repertoires with anomalous nucleotide sharing. This is the immuneACCESS table as TCRdb keeps it, with only in-frame sequences that have V and J called. A part of the clones is gone; compared with another copy, unresolved V genes explain less than half, and the rest is unexplained. V, J and clone size derive from that table, while D and trimming were established from the DNA sequence. The sample table holds fewer than 150,000 clones, of which over 70% were seen once. Over 2.5% of the sample goes to the ten largest clones.

The CDR3 spans 14 residues, from the cysteine through the phenylalanine. Just CDR3 DNA is preserved here, 42 bases in frame from base 1. For CDR1 and CDR2, the germline V gene (reference sequence) lists MNHEY and SMNVEV. Relative to germline, V is missing 6 bases and J is missing 9 bases, with 11 bases of the junction outside any gene match. The sample is drawn from a study of cytomegalovirus exposure and HLA in healthy donors (dated by TCRdb to about 2017). The study in broad terms: According to an earlier analysis of a few hundred of the donors, about 190 million T cells yielded 117 million unique TCR beta sequences and 276 Gb of sequence data. Genome-wide SNP genotypes for about 65% of the 666 donors were used in a later genetic analysis, which treated that subset as a discovery cohort. Donor age, sex, ethnicity and CMV serostatus were compiled together with the repertoire data. The T cell repertoires of 666 subjects were profiled by immunosequencing and related to cytomegalovirus serostatus. An earlier analysis of 587 of the donors used high-throughput TCR beta sequencing to judge whether each TCR beta V gene segment behaved as functional or pseudogenic. Approximately 310 gigabases of sequencing data and around 85 million unique TCR sequences made up an early release that covered 640 HLA-typed donors. A later analysis re-examined previously published TCR beta repertoires from over 500 donors and added high-resolution HLA genotyping to investigate patterns of TCR occurrence. The number of donors typed differed by locus, with about 629-630 for A, B, C, DRB1 and DQB1, roughly 520 for DQA1, 600 to 610 for DPA1, and under 490 for DPB1. Besides the first cohort of around 670 subjects, a separate validation cohort made up of over 95 different subjects was used. The aim of the study was to test whether cataloging public T cell receptors could identify signatures of past pathogen exposure. Rather than drawing on any new phenotypic data, the later analysis identified candidate immune exposures from TCR beta sequences and the way those sequences occurred across donors. Every repertoire in the discovery cohort had been generated on one and the same sequencing platform. About five DR-DQ haplotypes were treated as single units for association and clustering because of strong linkage in the cohort. The genetic ancestry cluster associated with self-reported Caucasian donors included about 84% of the roughly 400 genotyped donors. Both class I and class II loci were covered by HLA typing, at four-digit resolution. On average, 235,054 unique TCR beta nucleotide sequences were sequenced per donor among 398 genotyped donors of the cohort, with roughly 18% of those sequences being non-productive. To predict cytomegalovirus infection status, the study brought together high-throughput TCR immunosequencing, statistical association of individual TCRs with disease status, and machine learning. General conclusions and limits of the study: Most TCR sequences were seen in very few donors, while some public TCRs were found in many individuals. According to a later analysis, TCR association rates differed among HLA loci, with DRB1 alleles showing the most associated TCRs and HLA-C alleles showing the fewest. In the study, approximately 160 TCR beta chains were listed as associated with cytomegalovirus. The 87-base-pair reads could not distinguish some IMGT-functional V segments, including TRBV6-2 and TRBV6-3, so those segments were excluded. A later analysis found that most CMV-associated TCR beta chains appeared HLA-restricted, with HLA associations seemingly driven largely by CMV exposure. An association between a missense DCLRE1C variant and V-gene and J-gene trimming of TCR beta chains was found in a later genetic analysis and replicated in an independent cohort. Immune exposure information for the cohort was limited to CMV serostatus. The earlier analysis of 587 of the donors excluded some 15 rarely observed V segments, including chromosome 9 orphons, because counts were too low. In a later analysis, HLA-associated TCR beta chains showed more clonal expansion and lower generation probabilities than non-associated chains that were equally common. In an earlier analysis of some 500 of the donors, most TCR beta V segments were observed in productive rearrangements about 90% or about 30% of the time, broadly matching IMGT annotations. In both the original and validation cohorts, the classifier was reported to diagnose cytomegalovirus status with high specificity and sensitivity. Sequencing depth was assumed to be roughly uniform across donors in the presence/absence analyses, though that assumption may not hold. A further reported finding was that TCR beta sequences accurately predicted the HLA-A and HLA-B alleles for most subjects in the first cohort. The cohort was sequenced for TCR beta chains only, and without alpha or paired-chain data the features that could be detected were limited. A cluster of highly shared sequence variants was judged likely to be a technical artifact of the sequencing pipeline. In vitro tests confirmed that three of the cytomegalovirus-associated TCR beta chains recognize cytomegalovirus antigens. At a false discovery rate of 0.05, a later analysis linked 16,951 TCR beta sequences to specific HLA alleles. Several of the top co-occurrence clusters appeared to be linked to parvovirus B19, influenza, CMV and Epstein-Barr virus, according to a later analysis. Linkage disequilibrium might explain the correlated functional status among segregating V segments, but an unknown experimental factor could not be ruled out. The authors suggested that the approach could potentially be extended to other disease states and immunological phenotypes. According to a later genetic analysis, donors in an Asian-associated ancestry cluster had fewer N-insertions in productive TCRs than the approximately 650-donor mean. Because some donors lacked HLA typing at each locus, the association tests relied only on the typed subset. When HLA alleles, especially DR and DQ, strongly co-occurred, TCR associations were difficult to assign to individual alleles.

The cohort consisted of hundreds of healthy bone marrow donors. Cohort members were all nominally healthy when sampled, although unrecorded immune exposures were likely present. The donor tested CMV seronegative and was one of the 352 seronegative cohort members. Every donor gave a peripheral blood sample, and the peripheral blood mononuclear cells from that sample were used for TCR beta sequencing. Genomic DNA was extracted from the blood cell samples with the Qiagen DNeasy Blood Extraction Kit. The sample was PBMCs. This receptor was identified in a male donor in good health and CMV-seronegative. This sequence uses TRBV27 and TRBJ2-1, and TRBD1 aligns with 7 junction nucleotides. The CDR3 reads as follows: CASRGTAIHIEQFF. DNA sequence: TGTGCCAGCAGGGGGACAGCTATCCACATTGAGCAGTTCTTC.